This T cell receptor beta chain derives from a study of shared clonotypes between healthy human individuals. General study results and limits: In having few donors, the study represented limited genetic and exposure-history diversity.

V was clipped by 1 base and J by 7 bases, with 17 bases between them. Germline V CDR1 and CDR2: GTSNPN, SVGIG (reference sequence). This CDR3 spans 15 amino acids. Naive CD8 cells comprised CD45RO-negative, CCR7-positively selected cells, excluding terminally differentiated effector memory CD45RA+ cells. Data came from immunoSEQ multiplex PCR; TCRdb stores just in-frame clones and leaves some out. The sample has millions of clones; about 95% are singletons. Note on this clone: Its antigen remains unidentified.

The material sequenced was naive CD8+ T cells sorted from blood. The TCR sequence derives from a man aged 18 to 29 in good health. The chain couples TRBV30 to TRBJ2-1, with D tentatively TRBD2 (6 bases). The CDR3 is CAWSGGEGGLNEQFF. The CDR3 bases are TGTGCCTGGAGTGGAGGGGAAGGAGGGCTAAATGAGCAGTTCTTC. The full variable domain, completed using reference TRBV30 and TRBJ2-1, is SQTIHQWPATLVQPVGSPLSLECTVEGTSNPNLYWYRQAAGRGLQLLFYSVGIGQISSEVPQNLSASRPQDRQFILSSKKLLLSDSGFYLCAWSGGEGGLNEQFFGPGTRLTVL.